The 5 T cell receptor beta chains given below trace back to one sample, sequenced in a study of cytomegalovirus exposure and HLA in healthy donors. PCR was performed using 60 Vbeta and 13 Jbeta primers. Only in-frame clones appear in the TCRdb table, and some are missing; sequencing was by immunoSEQ multiplex PCR. In all, the sample yields some 130,000 clones. The sequenced material came from PBMCs. These receptors came from a woman between 35 and 50 years old in good health and CMV-seronegative.

The chain is built from TRBV7-2 and TRBJ1-2, with 7 bases lining up with TRBD1. The junction had 7 bases not matched to a gene; V was cut back by 2 bases and J by 1 base. This CDR3 is built from 16 residues. Germline V gene data show CDR1 as SGHTA and CDR2 as FQGNSA. CDR3 protein: CASSLRPGGFNYGYTF. The CDR3 nucleotides are TGTGCCAGCAGCTTACGGCCAGGGGGATTTAACTATGGCTACACCTTC.

The V and J genes are TRBV15 and TRBJ1-5; tentatively, D is TRBD1 (6 bases). Germline V lookup: CDR1 LNHNV, CDR2 YYDKDF (reference sequence). CDR3 length: 12 amino acids. V lost 5 bases, J lost 7 bases, and 9 bases lay in between. This CDR3 is CATSPGEQPQHF. The CDR3 coding sequence is TGTGCCACCAGCCCAGGGGAGCAGCCCCAGCATTTT. Together with reference TRBV15 and TRBJ1-5, the CDR3 gives the full variable domain: DAMVIQNPRYQVTQFGKPVTLSCSQTLNHNVMYWYQQKSSQAPKLLFHYYDKDFNNEADTPDNFQSRRPNTSFCFLDIRSPGLGDTAMYLCATSPGEQPQHFGDGTRLSIL.

The chain joins TRBV7-6 to TRBJ2-7, with 10 bases lining up with TRBD1. CDR1 and CDR2 from the germline V gene are SGHVS and FNYEAQ. The CDR3 sequence is 13 residues long. The trim removed 5 bases at V and 6 bases at J, leaving 4 bases unmatched. The CDR3 region is CASSRDRGSEQYV. CDR3 DNA sequence: TGTGCCAGCAGCCGGGACAGGGGTTCCGAGCAGTACGTC.

The chain joins TRBV6-5 to TRBJ1-2; possible D gene TRBD1, 6 bases. V lost 8 bases to trimming and J lost 4 bases, with 14 bases between them. CDR3 length equals 13 residues. The germline CDR1 and CDR2 sequences are MNHEY and SVGAGI. In DNA form, the CDR3 reads TGTGCCAGCCAGAACAGGGTCGGCTATGGCTACACCTTC. Translated, it gives CASQNRVGYGYTF.

The J gene is TRBJ2-2, the V gene TRBV7-9; weak D call: TRBD1 (5 bases). Germline CDR1 reads SEHNR; CDR2 reads FQNEAQ (reference sequence). Trimming took off 1 base at V and 5 bases at J, with 5 bases between the two ends. The CDR3 covers 13 residues. The CDR3 here is CASSLEGTGELFF. CDR3 nucleotides: TGTGCCAGCAGCTTAGAGGGGACCGGGGAGCTGTTTTTT.